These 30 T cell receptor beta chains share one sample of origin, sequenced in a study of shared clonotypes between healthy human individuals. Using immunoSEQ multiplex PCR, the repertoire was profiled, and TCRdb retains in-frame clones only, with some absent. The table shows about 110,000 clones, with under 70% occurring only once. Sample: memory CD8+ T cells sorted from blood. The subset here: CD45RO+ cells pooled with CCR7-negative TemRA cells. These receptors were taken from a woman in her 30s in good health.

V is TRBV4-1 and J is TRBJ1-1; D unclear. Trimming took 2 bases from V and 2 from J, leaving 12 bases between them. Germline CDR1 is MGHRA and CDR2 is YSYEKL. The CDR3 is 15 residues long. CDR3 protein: CASSQTRAGNTEAFF. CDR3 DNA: TGCGCCAGCAGCCAAACCCGGGCGGGAAACACTGAAGCTTTCTTT.

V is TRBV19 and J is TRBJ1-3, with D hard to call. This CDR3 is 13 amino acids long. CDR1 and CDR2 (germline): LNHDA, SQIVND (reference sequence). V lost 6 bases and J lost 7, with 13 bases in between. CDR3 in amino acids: CASSFGPWNTIYF. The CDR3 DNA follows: TGTGCCAGTAGCTTCGGCCCATGGAACACCATATATTTT.

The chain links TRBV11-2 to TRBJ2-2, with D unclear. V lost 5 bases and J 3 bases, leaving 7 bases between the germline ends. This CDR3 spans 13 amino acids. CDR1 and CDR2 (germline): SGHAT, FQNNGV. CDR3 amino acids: CASSRRDTGELFF. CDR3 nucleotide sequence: TGTGCCAGCAGCCGGAGAGACACCGGGGAGCTGTTTTTT. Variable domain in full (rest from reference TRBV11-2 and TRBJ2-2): EAGVAQSPRYKIIEKRQSVAFWCNPISGHATLYWYQQILGQGPKLLIQFQNNGVVDDSQLPKDRFSAERLKGVDSTLKIQPAKLEDSAVYLCASSRRDTGELFFGEGSRLTVL.

The CDR3 nucleotides are TGTGCCAGCAGTTTAGGATTCAACACTGAAGCTTTCTTT. Translation gives CASSLGFNTEAFF. V and J are TRBV28 and TRBJ1-1; D not certain. This CDR3 has 13 residues. With 2 bases removed from V and 2 bases from J, the gap between germline ends came to 6 bases. Germline V gene data show CDR1 as MDHEN and CDR2 as SYDVKM.

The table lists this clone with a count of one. The CDR3: CASSESRYQETQYF. CDR3 nucleotide sequence: TGTGCCAGCAGTGAATCTAGGTACCAAGAGACCCAGTACTTC. The chain employs TRBV6-1 and TRBJ2-5; D gene unclear. Per the germline V gene, CDR1 is MNHNS and CDR2 is SASEGT. V gave up 2 bases and J gave up 0 bases, with 7 bases separating them. This CDR3 comprises 14 residues.

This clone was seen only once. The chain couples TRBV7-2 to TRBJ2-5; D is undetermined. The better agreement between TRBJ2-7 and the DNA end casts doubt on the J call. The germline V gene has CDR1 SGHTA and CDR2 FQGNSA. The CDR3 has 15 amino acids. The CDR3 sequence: CASSLVSTRAYEQYF. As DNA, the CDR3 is TGTGCCAGCAGCTTAGTGTCCACAAGGGCTTACGAGCAGTACTTC.

CDR3 loop: CASSFTKNTEAFF. As DNA, the CDR3 is TGCGCCAGCAGTTTTACAAAGAACACTGAAGCTTTCTTT. The rearrangement uses TRBV5-1 and TRBJ1-1; D call uncertain. The CDR3 extends over 13 amino acids. The V end lost 5 bases, the J end lost 1 base, and 9 bases lay between the germline ends. The germline V gene encodes CDR1 SGHRS and CDR2 YFSETQ. Drawing the rest from reference TRBV5-1 and TRBJ1-1, the complete variable domain is KAGVTQTPRYLIKTRGQQVTLSCSPISGHRSVSWYQQTPGQGLQFLFEYFSETQRNKGNFPGRFSGRQFSNSRSEMNVSTLELGDSALYLCASSFTKNTEAFFGQGTRLTVV.

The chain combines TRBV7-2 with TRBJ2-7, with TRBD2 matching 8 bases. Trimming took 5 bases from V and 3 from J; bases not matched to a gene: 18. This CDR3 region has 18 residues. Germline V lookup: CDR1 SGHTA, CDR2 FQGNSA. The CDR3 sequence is CASSPGGRLARANYEQYF. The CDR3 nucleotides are TGTGCCAGCAGCCCTGGGGGACGACTAGCGAGGGCTAACTACGAGCAGTACTTC.

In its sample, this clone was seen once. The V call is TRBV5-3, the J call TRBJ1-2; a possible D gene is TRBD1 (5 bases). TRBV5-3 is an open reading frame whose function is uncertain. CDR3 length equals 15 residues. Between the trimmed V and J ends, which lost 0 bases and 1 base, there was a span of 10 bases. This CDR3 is CARSLGREINYGYTF. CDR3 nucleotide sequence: TGTGCCAGAAGCTTGGGCAGGGAGATTAACTATGGCTACACCTTC.

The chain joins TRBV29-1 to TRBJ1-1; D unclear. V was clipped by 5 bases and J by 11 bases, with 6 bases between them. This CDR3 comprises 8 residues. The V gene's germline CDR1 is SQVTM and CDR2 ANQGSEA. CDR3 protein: CSVSPAFF. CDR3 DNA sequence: TGCAGCGTTTCTCCGGCTTTCTTT.

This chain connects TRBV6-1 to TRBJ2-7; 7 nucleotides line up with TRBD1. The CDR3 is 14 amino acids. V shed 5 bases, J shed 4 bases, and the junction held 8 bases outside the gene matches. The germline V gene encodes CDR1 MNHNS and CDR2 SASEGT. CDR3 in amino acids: CASSTQGGGYEQYF. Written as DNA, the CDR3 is TGTGCCAGCAGTACCCAAGGGGGCGGTTACGAGCAGTACTTC.

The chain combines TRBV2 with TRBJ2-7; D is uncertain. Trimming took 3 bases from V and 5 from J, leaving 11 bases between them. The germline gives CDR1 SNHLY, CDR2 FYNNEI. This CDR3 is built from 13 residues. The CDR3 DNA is TGTGCCAGCAGTGATCTTCGGGTCCACGAGCAGTACTTC. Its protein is CASSDLRVHEQYF.

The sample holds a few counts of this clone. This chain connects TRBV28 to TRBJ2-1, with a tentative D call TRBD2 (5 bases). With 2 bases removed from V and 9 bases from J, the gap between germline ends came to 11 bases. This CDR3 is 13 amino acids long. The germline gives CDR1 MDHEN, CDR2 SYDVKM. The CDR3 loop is CASSLGGAVEQFF. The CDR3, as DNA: TGTGCCAGCAGTTTAGGAGGTGCGGTTGAGCAGTTCTTC. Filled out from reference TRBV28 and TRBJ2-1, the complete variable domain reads DVKVTQSSRYLVKRTGEKVFLECVQDMDHENMFWYRQDPGLGLRLIYFSYDVKMKEKGDIPEGYSVSREKKERFSLILESASTNQTSMYLCASSLGGAVEQFFGPGTRLTVL.

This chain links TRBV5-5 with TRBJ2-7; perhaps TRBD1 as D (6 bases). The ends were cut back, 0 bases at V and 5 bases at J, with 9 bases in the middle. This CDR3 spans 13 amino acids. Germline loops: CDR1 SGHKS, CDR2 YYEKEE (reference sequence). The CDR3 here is CASSLGGLDEQYF. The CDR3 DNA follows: TGTGCCAGCAGCTTGGGGGGGCTGGACGAGCAGTACTTC.

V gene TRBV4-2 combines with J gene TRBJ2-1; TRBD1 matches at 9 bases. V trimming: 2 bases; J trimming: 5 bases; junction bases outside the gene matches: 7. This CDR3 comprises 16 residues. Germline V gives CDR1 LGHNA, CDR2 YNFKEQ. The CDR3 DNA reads TGTGCCAGCAGCCAAAAGACAGGGGGTCTTGACAATGAGCAGTTCTTC. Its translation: CASSQKTGGLDNEQFF.

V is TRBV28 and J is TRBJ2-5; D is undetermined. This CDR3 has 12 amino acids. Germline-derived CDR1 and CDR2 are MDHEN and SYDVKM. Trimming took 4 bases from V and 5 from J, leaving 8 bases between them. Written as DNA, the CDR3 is TGTGCCAGCAGTTCCTGGACGGAGACCCAGTACTTC. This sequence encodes CASSSWTETQYF.

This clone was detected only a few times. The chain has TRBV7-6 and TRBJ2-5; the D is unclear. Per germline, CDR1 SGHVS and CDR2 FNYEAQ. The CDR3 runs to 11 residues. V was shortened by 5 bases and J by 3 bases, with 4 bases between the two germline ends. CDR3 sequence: CASSIKETQYF. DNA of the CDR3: TGTGCCAGCAGCATAAAAGAGACCCAGTACTTC.

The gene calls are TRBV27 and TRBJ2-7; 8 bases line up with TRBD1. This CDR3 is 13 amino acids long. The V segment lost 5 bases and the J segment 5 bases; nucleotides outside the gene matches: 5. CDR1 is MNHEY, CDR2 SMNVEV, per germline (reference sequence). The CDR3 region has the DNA TGTGCCAGCAGTACTGGACAGGGAAACGAGCAGTACTTC. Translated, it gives CASSTGQGNEQYF.

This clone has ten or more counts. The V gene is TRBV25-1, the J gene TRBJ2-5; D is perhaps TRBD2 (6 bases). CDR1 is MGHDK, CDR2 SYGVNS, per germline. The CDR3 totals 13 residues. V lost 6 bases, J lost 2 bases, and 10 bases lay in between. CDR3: CASRAGLQETQYF. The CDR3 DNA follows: TGTGCCAGCAGGGCGGGATTACAAGAGACCCAGTACTTC.

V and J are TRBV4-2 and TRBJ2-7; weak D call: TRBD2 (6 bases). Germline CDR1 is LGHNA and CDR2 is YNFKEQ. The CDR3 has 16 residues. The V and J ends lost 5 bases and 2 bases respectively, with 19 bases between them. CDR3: CASSLKKWDFTYEQYF. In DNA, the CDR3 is TGTGCCAGCAGCTTAAAAAAATGGGACTTTACCTACGAGCAGTACTTC.

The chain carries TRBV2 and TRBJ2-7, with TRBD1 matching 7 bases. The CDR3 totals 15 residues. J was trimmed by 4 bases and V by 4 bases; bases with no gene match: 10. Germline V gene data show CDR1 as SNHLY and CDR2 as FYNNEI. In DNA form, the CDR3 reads TGTGCCAGCAGTGGGCCGGGACAGTCGTCGTACGAGCAGTACTTC. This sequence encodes CASSGPGQSSYEQYF.

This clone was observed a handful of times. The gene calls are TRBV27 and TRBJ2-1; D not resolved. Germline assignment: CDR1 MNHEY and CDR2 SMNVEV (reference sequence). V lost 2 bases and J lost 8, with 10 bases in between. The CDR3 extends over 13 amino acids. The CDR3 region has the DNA TGTGCCAGCAGTTTAAAGAGTGTAGATGAGCAGTTCTTC. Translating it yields CASSLKSVDEQFF.

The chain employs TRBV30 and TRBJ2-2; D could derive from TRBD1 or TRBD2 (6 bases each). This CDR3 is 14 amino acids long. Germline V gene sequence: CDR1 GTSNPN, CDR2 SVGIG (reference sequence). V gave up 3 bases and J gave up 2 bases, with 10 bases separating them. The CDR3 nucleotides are TGTGCCTGGAGGACCGGGGGCAACACCGGGGAGCTGTTTTTT. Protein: CAWRTGGNTGELFF.

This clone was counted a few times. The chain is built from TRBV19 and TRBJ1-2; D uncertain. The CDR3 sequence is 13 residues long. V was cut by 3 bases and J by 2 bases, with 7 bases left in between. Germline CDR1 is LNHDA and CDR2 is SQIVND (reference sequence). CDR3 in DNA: TGTGCCAGTAGTATGTATGTAAACTATGGCTACACCTTC. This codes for CASSMYVNYGYTF.

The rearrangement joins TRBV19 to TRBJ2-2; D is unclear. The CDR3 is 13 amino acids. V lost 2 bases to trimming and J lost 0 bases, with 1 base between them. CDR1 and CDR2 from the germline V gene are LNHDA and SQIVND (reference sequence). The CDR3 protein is CASSIPNTGELFF. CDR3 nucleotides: TGTGCCAGTAGTATACCGAACACCGGGGAGCTGTTTTTT.

CDR3 region: CAIHPSGQGRSEQYF. CDR3 DNA sequence: TGTGCCATCCACCCCTCGGGACAGGGTCGTAGCGAGCAGTACTTC. The chain is built from TRBV10-3 and TRBJ2-7, with 9 bases matching TRBD1. The CDR3 extends over 15 amino acids. Germline V gene lookup returns CDR1 ENHRY and CDR2 SYGVKD. Trimming removed 8 bases from V and 6 bases from J; junction bases left unmatched: 14.

As DNA, the CDR3 is TGTGCCAGCAGTCCGTTCCAGGACACTGAAGCTTTCTTT. Its protein is CASSPFQDTEAFF. V and J are TRBV7-3 and TRBJ1-1; D ambiguous. CDR1 is SGHTA and CDR2 is FQGTGA in the germline V gene. The CDR3 loop spans 13 amino acids. The V end was cut by 6 bases, the J end by 3 bases, with 11 bases between.

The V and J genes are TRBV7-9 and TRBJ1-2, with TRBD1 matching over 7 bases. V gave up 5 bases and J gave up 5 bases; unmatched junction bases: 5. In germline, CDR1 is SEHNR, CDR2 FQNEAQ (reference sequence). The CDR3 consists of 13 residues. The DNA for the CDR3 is TGTGCCAGCAGCCACGGGACAGCATATGGCTACACCTTC. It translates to CASSHGTAYGYTF.

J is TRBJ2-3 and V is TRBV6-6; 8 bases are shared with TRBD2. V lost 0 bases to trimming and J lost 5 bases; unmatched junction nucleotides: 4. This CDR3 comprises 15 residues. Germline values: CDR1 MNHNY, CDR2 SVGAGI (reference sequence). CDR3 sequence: CASSYSGLAGDTQYF. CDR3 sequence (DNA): TGTGCCAGCAGTTACTCGGGCCTAGCGGGAGATACGCAGTATTTT.

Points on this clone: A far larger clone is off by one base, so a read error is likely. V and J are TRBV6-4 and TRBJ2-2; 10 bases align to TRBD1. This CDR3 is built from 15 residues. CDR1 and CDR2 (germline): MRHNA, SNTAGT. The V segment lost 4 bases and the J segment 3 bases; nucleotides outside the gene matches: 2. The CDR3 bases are TGTGCCAGCAGTGCCGGGACAGGGGACACCGGGGAGCTGTTTTTT. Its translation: CASSAGTGDTGELFF.